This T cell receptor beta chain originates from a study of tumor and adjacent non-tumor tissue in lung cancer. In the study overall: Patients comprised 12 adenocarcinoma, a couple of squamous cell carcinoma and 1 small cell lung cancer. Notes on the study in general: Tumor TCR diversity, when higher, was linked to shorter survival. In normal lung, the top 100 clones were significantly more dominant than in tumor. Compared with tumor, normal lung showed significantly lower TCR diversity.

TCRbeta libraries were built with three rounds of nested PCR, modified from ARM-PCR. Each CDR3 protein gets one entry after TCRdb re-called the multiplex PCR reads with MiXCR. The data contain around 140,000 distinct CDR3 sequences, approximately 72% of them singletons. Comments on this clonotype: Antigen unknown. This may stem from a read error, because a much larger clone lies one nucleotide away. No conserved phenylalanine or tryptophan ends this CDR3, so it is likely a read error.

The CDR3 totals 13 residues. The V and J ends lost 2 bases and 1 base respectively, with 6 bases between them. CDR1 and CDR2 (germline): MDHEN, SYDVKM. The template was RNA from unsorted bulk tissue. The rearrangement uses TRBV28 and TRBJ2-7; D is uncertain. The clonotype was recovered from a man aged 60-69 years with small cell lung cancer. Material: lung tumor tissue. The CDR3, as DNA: TGTGCCAGCAGTTTACTTGATTCCTACGAGCAGTACCTC. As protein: CASSLLDSYEQYL.